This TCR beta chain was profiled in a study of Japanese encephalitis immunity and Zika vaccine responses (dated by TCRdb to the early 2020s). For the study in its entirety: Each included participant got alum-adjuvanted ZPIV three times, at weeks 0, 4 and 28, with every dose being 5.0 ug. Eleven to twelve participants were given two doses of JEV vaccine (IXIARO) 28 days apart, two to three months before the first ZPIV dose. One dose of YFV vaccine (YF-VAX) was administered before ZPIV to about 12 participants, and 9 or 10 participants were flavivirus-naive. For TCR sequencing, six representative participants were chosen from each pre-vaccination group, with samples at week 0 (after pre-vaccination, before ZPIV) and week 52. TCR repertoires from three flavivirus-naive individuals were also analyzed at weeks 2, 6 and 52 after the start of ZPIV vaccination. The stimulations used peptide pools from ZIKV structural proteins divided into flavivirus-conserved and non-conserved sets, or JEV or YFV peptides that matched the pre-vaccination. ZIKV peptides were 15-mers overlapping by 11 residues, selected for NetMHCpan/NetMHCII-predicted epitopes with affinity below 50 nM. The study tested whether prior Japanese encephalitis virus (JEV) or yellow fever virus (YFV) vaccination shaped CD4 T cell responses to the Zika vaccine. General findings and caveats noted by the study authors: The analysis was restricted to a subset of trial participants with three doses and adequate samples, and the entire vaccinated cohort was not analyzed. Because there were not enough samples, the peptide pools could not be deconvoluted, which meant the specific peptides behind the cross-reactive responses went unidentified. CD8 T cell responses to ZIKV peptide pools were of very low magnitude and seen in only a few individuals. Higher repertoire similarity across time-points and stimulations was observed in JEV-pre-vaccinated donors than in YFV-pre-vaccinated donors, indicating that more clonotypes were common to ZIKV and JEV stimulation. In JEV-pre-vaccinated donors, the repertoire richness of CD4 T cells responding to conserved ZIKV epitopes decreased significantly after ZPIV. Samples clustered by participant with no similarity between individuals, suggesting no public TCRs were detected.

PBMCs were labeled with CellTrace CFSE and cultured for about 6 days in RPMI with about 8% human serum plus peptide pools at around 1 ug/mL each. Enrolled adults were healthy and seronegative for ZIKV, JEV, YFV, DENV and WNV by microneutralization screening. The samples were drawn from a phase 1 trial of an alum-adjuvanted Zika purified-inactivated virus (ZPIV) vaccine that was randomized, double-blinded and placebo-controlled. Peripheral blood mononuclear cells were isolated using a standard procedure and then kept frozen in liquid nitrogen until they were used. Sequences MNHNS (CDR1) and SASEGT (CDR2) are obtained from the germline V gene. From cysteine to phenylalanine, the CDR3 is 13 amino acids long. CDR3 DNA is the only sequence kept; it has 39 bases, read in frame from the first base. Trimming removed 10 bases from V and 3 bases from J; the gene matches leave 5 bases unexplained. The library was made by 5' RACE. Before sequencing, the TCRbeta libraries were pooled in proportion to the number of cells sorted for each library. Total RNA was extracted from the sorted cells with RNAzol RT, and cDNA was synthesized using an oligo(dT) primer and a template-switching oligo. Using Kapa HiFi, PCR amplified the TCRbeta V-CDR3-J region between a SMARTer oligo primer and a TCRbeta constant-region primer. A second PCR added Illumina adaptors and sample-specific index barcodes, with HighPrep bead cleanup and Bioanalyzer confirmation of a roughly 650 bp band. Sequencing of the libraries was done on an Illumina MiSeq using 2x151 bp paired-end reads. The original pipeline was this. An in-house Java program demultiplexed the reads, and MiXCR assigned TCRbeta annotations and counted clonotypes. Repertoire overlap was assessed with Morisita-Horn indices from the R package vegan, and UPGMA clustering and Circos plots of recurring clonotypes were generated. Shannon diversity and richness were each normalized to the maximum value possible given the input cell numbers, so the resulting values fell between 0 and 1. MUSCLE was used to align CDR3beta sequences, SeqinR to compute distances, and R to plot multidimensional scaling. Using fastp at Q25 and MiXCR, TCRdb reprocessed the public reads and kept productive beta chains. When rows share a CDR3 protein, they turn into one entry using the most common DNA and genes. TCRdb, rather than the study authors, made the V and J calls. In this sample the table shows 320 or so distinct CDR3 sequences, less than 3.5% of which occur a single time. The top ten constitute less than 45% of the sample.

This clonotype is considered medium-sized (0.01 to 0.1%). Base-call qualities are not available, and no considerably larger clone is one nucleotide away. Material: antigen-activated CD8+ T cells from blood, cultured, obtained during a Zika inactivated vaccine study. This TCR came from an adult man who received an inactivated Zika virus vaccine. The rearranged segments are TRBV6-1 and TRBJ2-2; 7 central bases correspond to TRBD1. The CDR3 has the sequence CATRDRDTGELFF. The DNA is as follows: TGTGCCACCCGGGACAGAGACACCGGGGAGCTGTTTTTT.